The clone carrying this T cell receptor beta chain showed up many times. The antigen is unknown. TCRdb used MiXCR to reprocess the 5' RACE reads, holding one entry per CDR3 protein. The repertoire holds around 250,000 distinct CDR3 sequences, with approximately 12% as singletons. The CDR3 runs to 15 residues. CDR1 is SGHRS, CDR2 YFSETQ, per germline. V dropped 0 bases and J dropped 2 bases, with 10 bases sitting between them. This entry belongs to a study of identical twins. Study-wide points: Where out-of-frame alpha sequences were twin-shared, they showed excess low generation probability. The models systematically underestimated how much out-of-frame TCR alpha was shared in monozygotic twins.

Healthy Caucasians, and only they, were the donors. This sample was shared with a second study, whose subject was yellow fever vaccine responses in identical twins.

Source material: memory (CD45RO+) T cells sorted from blood. The genes are TRBV5-1 and TRBJ2-3; perhaps TRBD1 as D (6 bases). The receptor's source is a young woman in good health. In nucleotides, the CDR3 is TGCGCCAGCAGCTTGGCGGGACACTCCACAGATACGCAGTATTTT. This translates into CASSLAGHSTDTQYF.